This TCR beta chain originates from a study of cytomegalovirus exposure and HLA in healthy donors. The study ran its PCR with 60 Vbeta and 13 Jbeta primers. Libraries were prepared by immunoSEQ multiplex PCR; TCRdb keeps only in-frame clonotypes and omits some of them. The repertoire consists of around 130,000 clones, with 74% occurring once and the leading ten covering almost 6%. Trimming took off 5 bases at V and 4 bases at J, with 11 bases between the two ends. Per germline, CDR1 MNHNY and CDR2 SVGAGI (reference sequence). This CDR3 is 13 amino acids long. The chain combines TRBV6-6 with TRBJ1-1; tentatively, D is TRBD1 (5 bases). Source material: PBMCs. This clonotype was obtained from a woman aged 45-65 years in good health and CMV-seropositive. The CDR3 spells CASSAGFCTEAFF. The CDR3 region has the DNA TGTGCCAGCAGTGCAGGGTTTTGCACTGAAGCTTTCTTT.